A selection of T cell receptor beta chains follows, all from one sample in a study of T cells in Graves' hyperthyroidism and ophthalmopathy. TCRdb re-called the multiplex PCR reads with MiXCR, one entry per CDR3 protein. The table shows about 480,000 distinct CDR3 sequences, with approximately 24% occurring only once. The material sequenced was blood. The receptors were gathered from a woman aged 25 to 39 with Graves' ophthalmopathy. The CDR3 runs from the conserved cysteine through the conserved F or W. The D gene is left open where the match is weak. Size is omitted from some rows. Given values are once, few, many or a class for expanded clones.

15,.,TRBV7-2,once,TRBJ2-2,TGTGCCAGCCCCCCCGGGAGAGCTGGGGCCGGGGAGCTGTTTTTT,CASPPGRAGAGELFF
16,TRBD2,TRBV4-2,once,TRBJ2-7,TGTGCCAGCAGCCAAGGCGATAGCGGGGGGGCCTCCGAGCAGTACTTC,CASSQGDSGGASEQYF
18,TRBD1,TRBV6-1,many,TRBJ2-2,TGTGCCAGCAGTGAAGGGGTATACGGGACAGATTACACCGGGGAGCTGTTTTTT,CASSEGVYGTDYTGELFF
13,TRBD1,TRBV6-8,few,TRBJ2-7,TGTGCCACCCCAGGGACAGTAGTCTACGAGCAGTACTTC,CATPGTVVYEQYF
15,.,TRBV7-2,few,TRBJ1-1,TGTGCCAGCAGCCCCCGGCCGAGAACCAACACTGAAGCTTTCTTT,CASSPRPRTNTEAFF
10,.,TRBV6-2/TRBV6-3,.,TRBJ2-7,TGTGCCAGCGGTTGGTACGAGCAGTACTTC,CASGWYEQYF
14,.,TRBV20-1,many,TRBJ2-7,TGCAGTGCTTCCTCTCACGCGGGGCCCTACGAGCAGTACTTC,CSASSHAGPYEQYF
14,TRBD2,TRBV6-1,many,TRBJ2-7,TGTGCCAGCAGTGGACTAGCCGCAGCCCACGAGCAGTACTTC,CASSGLAAAHEQYF
16,TRBD2,TRBV19,few,TRBJ2-7,TGTGCCAGTAGTTTACTTGGGACTAGCGTCTCCTACGAGCAGTACTTC,CASSLLGTSVSYEQYF
15,TRBD2,TRBV7-9,.,TRBJ2-7,TGTGCCAGCAGCGAACTACTAGCGAACTACTACGAGCAGTACTTC,CASSELLANYYEQYF
14,.,TRBV7-2,many,TRBJ1-2,TGTGCCAGCAGCTTAAGAGGGTTTGCCTATGGCTACACCTTC,CASSLRGFAYGYTF
12,.,TRBV7-9,many,TRBJ1-1,TGTGCCAGCAGCCTCCCACAGCGGGGCGCTTTCTTT,CASSLPQRGAFF